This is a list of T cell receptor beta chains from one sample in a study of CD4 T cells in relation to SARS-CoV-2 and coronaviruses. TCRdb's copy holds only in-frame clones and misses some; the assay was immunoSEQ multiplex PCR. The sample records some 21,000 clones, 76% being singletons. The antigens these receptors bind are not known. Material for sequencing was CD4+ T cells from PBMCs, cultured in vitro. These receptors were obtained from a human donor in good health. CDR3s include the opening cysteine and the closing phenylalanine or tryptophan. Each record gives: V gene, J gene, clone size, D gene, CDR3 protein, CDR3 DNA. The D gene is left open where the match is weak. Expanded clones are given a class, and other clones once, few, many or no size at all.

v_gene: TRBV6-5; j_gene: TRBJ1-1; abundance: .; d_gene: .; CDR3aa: CASRTILGHTEAFF; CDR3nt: TGTGCCAGCAGAACCATCCTTGGTCACACTGAAGCTTTCTTT
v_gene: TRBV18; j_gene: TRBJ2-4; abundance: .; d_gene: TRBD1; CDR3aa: CASSLMTGTDLAKNIQYF; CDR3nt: TGTGCCAGCTCACTAATGACTGGGACAGATCTAGCCAAAAACATTCAGTACTTC
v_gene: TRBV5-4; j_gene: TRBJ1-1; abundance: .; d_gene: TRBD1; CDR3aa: CASSRQGAGYTEAFF; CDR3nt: TGTGCCAGCAGCAGACAGGGGGCAGGGTACACTGAAGCTTTCTTT
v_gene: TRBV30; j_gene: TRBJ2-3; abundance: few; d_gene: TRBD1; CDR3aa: CAWSNRGDSTDTQYF; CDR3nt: TGTGCCTGGAGTAACAGGGGCGACAGCACAGATACGCAGTATTTT
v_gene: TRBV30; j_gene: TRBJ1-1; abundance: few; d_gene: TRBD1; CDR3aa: CAGDRVNTEAFF; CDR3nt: TGTGCCGGGGACAGGGTGAACACTGAAGCTTTCTTT
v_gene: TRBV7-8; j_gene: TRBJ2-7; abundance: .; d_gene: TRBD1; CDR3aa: CASSLVGTGGYEQYF; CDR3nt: TGTGCCAGCAGCTTAGTAGGGACAGGGGGCTACGAGCAGTACTTC
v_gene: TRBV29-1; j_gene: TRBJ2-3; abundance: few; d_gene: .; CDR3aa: CSVGKGDTQYF; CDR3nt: TGCAGCGTTGGGAAAGGAGATACGCAGTATTTT
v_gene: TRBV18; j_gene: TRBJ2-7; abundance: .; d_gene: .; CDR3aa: CASSPPGGGNEQYF; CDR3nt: TGTGCCAGCTCACCTCCTGGAGGGGGCAACGAGCAGTACTTC
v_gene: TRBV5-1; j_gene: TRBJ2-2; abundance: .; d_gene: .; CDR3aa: CASSWGNTGELFF; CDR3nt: TGCGCCAGCAGCTGGGGTAACACCGGGGAGCTGTTTTTT
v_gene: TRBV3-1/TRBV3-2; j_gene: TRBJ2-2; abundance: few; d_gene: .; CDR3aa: CASRPPGTGELFF; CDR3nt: TGTGCCAGCAGACCCCCAGGGACCGGGGAGCTGTTTTTT
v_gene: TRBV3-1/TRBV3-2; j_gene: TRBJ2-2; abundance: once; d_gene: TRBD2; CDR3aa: CASSARLAGGGELFF; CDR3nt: TGTGCCAGCAGCGCGCGACTAGCGGGAGGCGGGGAGCTGTTTTTT
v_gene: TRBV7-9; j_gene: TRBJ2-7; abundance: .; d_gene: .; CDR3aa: CASAAPSSTAYEQYF; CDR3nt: TGTGCCAGCGCCGCACCTTCCAGTACGGCCTACGAGCAGTACTTC
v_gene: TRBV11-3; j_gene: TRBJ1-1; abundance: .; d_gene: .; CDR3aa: CASSYTGFGTEAFF; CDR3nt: TGTGCCAGCAGTTACACAGGGTTTGGCACTGAAGCTTTCTTT
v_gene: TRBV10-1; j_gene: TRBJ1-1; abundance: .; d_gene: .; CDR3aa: CASSEVGTPFMNTEAFF; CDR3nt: TGCGCCAGCAGTGAAGTAGGGACACCGTTCATGAACACTGAAGCTTTCTTT
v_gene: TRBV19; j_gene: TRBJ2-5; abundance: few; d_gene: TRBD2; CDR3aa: CASSMTSGSRQETQYF; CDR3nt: TGTGCCAGTAGTATGACTAGCGGGAGTAGGCAAGAGACCCAGTACTTC
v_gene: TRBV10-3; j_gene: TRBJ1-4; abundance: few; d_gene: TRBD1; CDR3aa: CAISGDRVREKLFF; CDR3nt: TGTGCCATCAGTGGAGACAGGGTACGAGAAAAACTGTTTTTT
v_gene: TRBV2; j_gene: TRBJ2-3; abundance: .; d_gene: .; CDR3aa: CASSIQGPTDTQYF; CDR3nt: TGTGCCAGCAGTATACAGGGACCCACAGATACGCAGTATTTT
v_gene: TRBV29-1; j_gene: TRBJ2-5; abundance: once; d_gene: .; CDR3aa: CSVEDRFWVDRTEETQYF; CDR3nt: TGCAGCGTTGAAGATAGATTTTGGGTGGACAGAACGGAGGAGACCCAGTACTTC
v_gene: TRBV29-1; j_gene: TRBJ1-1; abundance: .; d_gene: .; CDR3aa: CSSFAGATEAFF; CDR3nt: TGCAGCTCTTTTGCCGGGGCCACTGAAGCTTTCTTT
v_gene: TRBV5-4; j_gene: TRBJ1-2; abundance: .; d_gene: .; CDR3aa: CASSPDTNYGYTF; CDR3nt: TGTGCCAGCAGCCCGGACACTAACTATGGCTACACCTTC
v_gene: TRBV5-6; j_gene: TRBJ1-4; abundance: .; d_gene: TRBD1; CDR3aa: CASSPGQGLDEKLFF; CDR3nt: TGTGCCAGCAGCCCGGGACAGGGACTAGATGAAAAACTGTTTTTT